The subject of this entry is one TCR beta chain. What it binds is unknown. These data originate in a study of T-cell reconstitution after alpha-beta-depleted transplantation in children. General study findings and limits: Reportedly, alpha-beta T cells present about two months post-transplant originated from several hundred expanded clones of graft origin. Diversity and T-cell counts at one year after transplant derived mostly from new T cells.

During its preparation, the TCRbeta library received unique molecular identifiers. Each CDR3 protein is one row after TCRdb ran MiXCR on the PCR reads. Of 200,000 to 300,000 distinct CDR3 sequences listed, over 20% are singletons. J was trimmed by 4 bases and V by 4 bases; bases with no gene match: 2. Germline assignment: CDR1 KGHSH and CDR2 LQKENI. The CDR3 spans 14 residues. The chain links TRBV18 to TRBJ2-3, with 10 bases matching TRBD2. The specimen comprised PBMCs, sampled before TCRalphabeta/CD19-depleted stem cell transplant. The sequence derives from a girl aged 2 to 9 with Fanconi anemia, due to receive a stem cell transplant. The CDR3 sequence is CASSQAGGPDTQYF. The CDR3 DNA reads TGTGCCAGCTCACAAGCGGGGGGGCCAGATACGCAGTATTTT.